Listed below are T cell receptor beta chains from one sample, sequenced in a study of control samples from healthy donors and cancer patients. Assay: immunoSEQ multiplex PCR; the TCRdb copy retains only in-frame clones and omits some. This table holds around 110,000 clones, 80% to 90% found once. The sequencing input was PBMCs. The receptor source for this set is a woman between 45 and 60 years old with colorectal cancer. CDR3s include the opening cysteine and the closing phenylalanine or tryptophan. D genes are given only for firm matches. For some rows the clone size is stated as once, few or many, or as a class when expanded; others skip it.

v_gene: TRBV28; j_gene: TRBJ1-3; d_gene: NA; abundance: NA; CDR3nt: TGTGCCAGCAGTTTGCCCACTGGAAACACCATATATTTT; CDR3aa: CASSLPTGNTIYF
v_gene: TRBV14; j_gene: TRBJ2-7; d_gene: NA; abundance: NA; CDR3nt: TGTGCCAGCAGCCAGTTCTACGAGCAGTACTTC; CDR3aa: CASSQFYEQYF
v_gene: TRBV7-9; j_gene: TRBJ2-3; d_gene: TRBD1; abundance: NA; CDR3nt: TGTGCCAGCAGCCCCCGGGGGACAGGGGTTCTAGATACGCAGTATTTT; CDR3aa: CASSPRGTGVLDTQYF
v_gene: TRBV9; j_gene: TRBJ2-2; d_gene: TRBD1; abundance: NA; CDR3nt: TGTGCCAGCAGCCCCCGATGGGACAGATTTTCCGGGGAGCTGTTTTTT; CDR3aa: CASSPRWDRFSGELFF
v_gene: TRBV29-1; j_gene: TRBJ2-5; d_gene: TRBD2; abundance: NA; CDR3nt: TGCAGCGGAATAGCGGGGGGACAAGAGACCCAGTACTTC; CDR3aa: CSGIAGGQETQYF
v_gene: TRBV19; j_gene: TRBJ1-1; d_gene: NA; abundance: NA; CDR3nt: TGTGCCAGCAAAGGGGAGGCAGGGAGGTTCACTGAAGCTTTCTTT; CDR3aa: CASKGEAGRFTEAFF
v_gene: TRBV14; j_gene: TRBJ2-1; d_gene: NA; abundance: NA; CDR3nt: TGTGCCAGCAGCCCGGACTTGTACAATGAGCAGTTCTTC; CDR3aa: CASSPDLYNEQFF
v_gene: TRBV7-8; j_gene: TRBJ1-1; d_gene: NA; abundance: NA; CDR3nt: TGTGCCAGCAGCTTAGCTCGGGGGGCAACTGAAGCTTTCTTT; CDR3aa: CASSLARGATEAFF
v_gene: TRBV30; j_gene: TRBJ1-1; d_gene: NA; abundance: NA; CDR3nt: TGTGCCTGGCGCATCGAGGACACTGAAGCTTTCTTT; CDR3aa: CAWRIEDTEAFF
v_gene: TRBV28; j_gene: TRBJ2-3; d_gene: TRBD2; abundance: NA; CDR3nt: TGTGCCAGCAGTTTAAGGGCTAGCGGGAGTTCAGATACGCAGTATTTT; CDR3aa: CASSLRASGSSDTQYF
v_gene: TRBV6-5; j_gene: TRBJ2-1; d_gene: TRBD2; abundance: NA; CDR3nt: TGTGCCAGCAGTTCCCCGTCTAGCGGGAAAAATGAGCAGTTCTTC; CDR3aa: CASSSPSSGKNEQFF
v_gene: TRBV5-1; j_gene: TRBJ2-2; d_gene: TRBD2; abundance: NA; CDR3nt: TGCGCCAGCAGCCCGGACGGCCTAGCGGGGCCGAGCGGGGAGCTGTTTTTT; CDR3aa: CASSPDGLAGPSGELFF
v_gene: TRBV9; j_gene: TRBJ1-4; d_gene: NA; abundance: NA; CDR3nt: TGTGCCAGCAGCGTAGTAGGCTCAACTAATGAAAAACTGTTTTTT; CDR3aa: CASSVVGSTNEKLFF
v_gene: TRBV24-1; j_gene: TRBJ2-2; d_gene: TRBD1; abundance: NA; CDR3nt: TGTGCCACCAGTGACACTGATTGGGACAGTAACACCGGGGAGCTGTTTTTT; CDR3aa: CATSDTDWDSNTGELFF
v_gene: TRBV3-1/TRBV3-2; j_gene: TRBJ2-7; d_gene: NA; abundance: NA; CDR3nt: TGTGCCAGCAGCCAAGATCACGGCTACGAGCAGTACTTC; CDR3aa: CASSQDHGYEQYF
v_gene: TRBV21-1; j_gene: TRBJ2-7; d_gene: NA; abundance: NA; CDR3nt: TGTGCCAGCAGCAAAGCCGCCAGGAGCTCCTACGAGCAGTACTTC; CDR3aa: CASSKAARSSYEQYF
v_gene: TRBV7-8; j_gene: TRBJ2-1; d_gene: TRBD2; abundance: NA; CDR3nt: TGTGCCAGCAGCTTAGTAATTAGCGGGGGGCCCGGCTACAATGAGCAGTTCTTC; CDR3aa: CASSLVISGGPGYNEQFF
v_gene: TRBV15; j_gene: TRBJ2-1; d_gene: NA; abundance: few; CDR3nt: TGTGCCACCAGCAGCTCGGGCCTTTCCCACTACAATGAGCAGTTCTTC; CDR3aa: CATSSSGLSHYNEQFF
v_gene: TRBV7-8; j_gene: TRBJ1-1; d_gene: TRBD1; abundance: NA; CDR3nt: TGTGCCAGCCGATTAGACAGGGGTGGTGAAGCTTTCTTT; CDR3aa: CASRLDRGGEAFF
v_gene: TRBV2; j_gene: TRBJ1-1; d_gene: NA; abundance: NA; CDR3nt: TGTGCCAGCAGTCCTGATCGAGGGCTGAACACTGAAGCTTTCTTT; CDR3aa: CASSPDRGLNTEAFF
v_gene: TRBV5-1; j_gene: TRBJ1-5; d_gene: TRBD1; abundance: NA; CDR3nt: TGCGCCAGCAGCGGGACAGGGAATCCGGATCAGCCCCAGCATTTT; CDR3aa: CASSGTGNPDQPQHF
v_gene: TRBV29-1; j_gene: TRBJ2-1; d_gene: TRBD1; abundance: NA; CDR3nt: TGCAGCCAGGGACAGGGGGAGACCTACAATGAGCAGTTCTTC; CDR3aa: CSQGQGETYNEQFF
v_gene: TRBV5-1; j_gene: TRBJ1-3; d_gene: NA; abundance: few; CDR3nt: TGCGCCAGCAGCGCCTCGTCCTCTTCCACCATATATTTT; CDR3aa: CASSASSSSTIYF
v_gene: TRBV19; j_gene: TRBJ1-2; d_gene: NA; abundance: NA; CDR3nt: TGTGCCAGTAGTCCTGGGTGGGGCAACTATGGCTACACCTTC; CDR3aa: CASSPGWGNYGYTF
v_gene: TRBV9; j_gene: TRBJ1-6; d_gene: NA; abundance: few; CDR3nt: TGTGCCAGCAGCGTAGCCGGCGGACTTAATTCACCCCTCCACTTT; CDR3aa: CASSVAGGLNSPLHF
v_gene: TRBV19; j_gene: TRBJ1-2; d_gene: TRBD1; abundance: NA; CDR3nt: TGTGCCAGTAGCATGAAACAGGGGGCTGGCTACACCTTC; CDR3aa: CASSMKQGAGYTF
v_gene: TRBV27; j_gene: TRBJ2-1; d_gene: NA; abundance: few; CDR3nt: TGTGCCAGCAGTTTATTAGACAGCACCAATGAGCAGTTCTTC; CDR3aa: CASSLLDSTNEQFF
v_gene: TRBV27; j_gene: TRBJ1-1; d_gene: TRBD1; abundance: NA; CDR3nt: TGTGCCAGCACCTCCACCGGGACAGCGGCTGAAGCTTTCTTT; CDR3aa: CASTSTGTAAEAFF
v_gene: TRBV4-1; j_gene: TRBJ2-3; d_gene: NA; abundance: NA; CDR3nt: TGCGCCAGCAGCCAAGATTGGGCGAGGCCGCAGTATTTT; CDR3aa: CASSQDWARPQYF
v_gene: TRBV5-6; j_gene: TRBJ1-2; d_gene: NA; abundance: NA; CDR3nt: TGTGCCAGCAGCAGAGGGACAACTTATGGCTACACCTTC; CDR3aa: CASSRGTTYGYTF
v_gene: TRBV20-1; j_gene: TRBJ1-1; d_gene: NA; abundance: NA; CDR3nt: TGCAGTGCTAGAGGCGGGACGGAAGCTTTCTTT; CDR3aa: CSARGGTEAFF
v_gene: TRBV29-1; j_gene: TRBJ2-3; d_gene: NA; abundance: NA; CDR3nt: TGCAGCGTTGGCAAGGGACCAAGAGAGGCAGATACGCAGTATTTT; CDR3aa: CSVGKGPREADTQYF
v_gene: TRBV4-2; j_gene: TRBJ1-1; d_gene: NA; abundance: NA; CDR3nt: TGTGCCAGCAGCCCACCGGGTGCGCAGACTGAAGCTTTCTTT; CDR3aa: CASSPPGAQTEAFF
v_gene: TRBV20-1; j_gene: TRBJ2-7; d_gene: NA; abundance: NA; CDR3nt: TGCAGTGCTAGCAGCACATACGAGCAGTACTTC; CDR3aa: CSASSTYEQYF
v_gene: TRBV7-9; j_gene: TRBJ2-2; d_gene: NA; abundance: NA; CDR3nt: TGTGCCAGCAGCTTAGAGGTGACAACGAACACCGGGGAGCTGTTTTTT; CDR3aa: CASSLEVTTNTGELFF
v_gene: TRBV18; j_gene: TRBJ2-5; d_gene: TRBD2; abundance: NA; CDR3nt: TGTGCCAGCTCACCTAGGACTAGCGGGGCGCAAGAGACCCAGTACTTC; CDR3aa: CASSPRTSGAQETQYF
v_gene: TRBV18; j_gene: TRBJ2-3; d_gene: NA; abundance: NA; CDR3nt: TGTGCCAGCTCACCACCCGTGACTGCCACAGATACGCAGTATTTT; CDR3aa: CASSPPVTATDTQYF